This T cell receptor beta chain is from a study of blood T cell repertoires in COVID-19. Study at large: Whether acute or convalescent, the COVID-19 samples came from the United States, Italy and Spain.

This clone was observed once. Authors' methods: Quantification of nucleated cells was approximated via reference gene primer amplification. TCRdb's copy holds only in-frame clones and misses some; the assay was immunoSEQ multiplex PCR. D and trimming come from the DNA, and the V and J calls and clone size come from that table. The sample shows hundreds of thousands of clones, approximately 80% of them seen only once. Residents of under 25 US areas, aged about 18 to 95 years, made up the participants. Participant reports of clinical history set cohort assignment. CDR1 is MDHEN, CDR2 SYDVKM, per germline. With 7 bases clipped from V and 6 bases from J, the junction kept 5 bases outside the gene matches. CDR3 length equals 12 residues.

Specimen: PBMCs or T cells enriched from blood (not recorded which). The TCR sequence derives from a man between 35 and 55 years old who had been exposed to COVID-19. The V call is TRBV28, the J call TRBJ1-1; 7 nucleotides align to TRBD1. CDR3 bases: TGTGCCAGCATCAGGGGGAGCTCTGAAGCTTTCTTT. Translated: CASIRGSSEAFF.